The 14 T cell receptor beta chains below come from one sample, sequenced in a study of blood T cell repertoires in COVID-19. Assay used: immunoSEQ multiplex PCR; TCRdb lists only in-frame clones, some missing. The table records more than 90,000 clones, around 80% of them present only once. The sample comprised peripheral blood. All receptors derive from a man in his 70s with acute or convalescent COVID-19.

This chain connects TRBV7-2 to TRBJ2-1; D gene ambiguous. Trimming shortened V by 6 bases and J by 6 bases, and 15 bases separated the two germline ends. In germline, CDR1 is SGHTA, CDR2 FQGNSA. The CDR3 consists of 14 residues. The CDR3 coding sequence is TGTGCCAGCAGATCCATGCCCACTGTCAATGAGCAGTTCTTC. Protein sequence: CASRSMPTVNEQFF.

This chain joins TRBV7-3 and TRBJ1-1; D uncertain. Trimming pared 3 bases from V and 1 base from J, leaving 6 bases between. Germline V gives CDR1 SGHTA, CDR2 FQGTGA. The CDR3 has 13 residues. CDR3 sequence: CASSFAGNTEAFF. CDR3 nucleotide sequence: TGTGCCAGCAGCTTCGCGGGGAACACTGAAGCTTTCTTT.

V gene TRBV16 combines with J gene TRBJ2-7, with D perhaps matching TRBD1 (6 bases). CDR3 length: 12 amino acids. In germline, CDR1 is KGHSY, CDR2 FQNENV. V was shortened by 4 bases and J by 3 bases, with 7 bases between the two germline ends. The CDR3 region has the DNA TGTGCCAGCAGCCTACAGGGCTACGAGCAGTACTTC. Its protein product is CASSLQGYEQYF. The entire variable domain, with the rest obtained from reference TRBV16 and TRBJ2-7, is as follows: GEEVAQTPKHLVRGEGQKAKLYCAPIKGHSYVFWYQQVLKNEFKFLISFQNENVFDETGMPKERFSAKCLPNSPCSLEIQATKLEDSAVYFCASSLQGYEQYFGPGTRLTVT.

The chain joins TRBV7-2 to TRBJ2-5; the match to TRBD1 covers 8 bases. The CDR3 has 14 amino acids. Germline-derived CDR1 and CDR2 are SGHTA and FQGNSA. V shed 5 bases and J 6 bases; nucleotides not matched to a gene: 8. This CDR3 reads CASSIDRGWKTQYF. CDR3 coding DNA: TGTGCCAGCAGCATTGACAGGGGTTGGAAGACCCAGTACTTC.

The V and J genes are TRBV18 and TRBJ1-5, with 8 bases lining up with TRBD1. The germline CDR1 and CDR2 sequences are KGHSH and LQKENI. Losses at the gene ends were 2 bases for V and 3 bases for J; bases not matched to a gene: 6. The CDR3 consists of 16 residues. The CDR3 DNA is TGTGCCAGCTCACCATTTGCGGGACAGGTCAATCAGCCCCAGCATTTT. Encoded protein: CASSPFAGQVNQPQHF.

The chain has TRBV3-1 (or the pseudogene TRBV3-2) and TRBJ2-7, with a possible D match to TRBD1 (6 bases). There are 13 residues in the CDR3. Germline assignment: CDR1 LGHDT and CDR2 YNNKEL (reference sequence). The ends were cut back, 7 bases at V and 2 bases at J, with 12 bases in the middle. CDR3 region: CASIDRDTYEQYF. CDR3 coding DNA: TGTGCCAGCATCGACCGGGACACCTACGAGCAGTACTTC.

The chain carries TRBV11-3 and TRBJ2-5, with 9 bases matching TRBD2. This CDR3 comprises 14 residues. The V gene end was trimmed by 5 bases and the J gene end by 4 bases; junction bases not matched to a gene: 5. Germline assignment: CDR1 SGHNT and CDR2 YENEEA. The CDR3, as DNA: TGTGCCAGCAGCCGAAATAGCGGGGGAGAGACCCAGTACTTC. The encoded protein is CASSRNSGGETQYF.

The chain recombines TRBV28 with TRBJ2-6; 7 positions match TRBD1. The ends lost 6 bases at V and 0 bases at J; junction bases unmatched: 2. Germline CDR1 is MDHEN and CDR2 is SYDVKM. The CDR3 has 15 amino acids. For the CDR3, the DNA is TGTGCCAGCAGCGGGGACAGCTCTGGGGCCAACGTCCTGACTTTC. Translation: CASSGDSSGANVLTF. Full variable domain (missing parts from reference TRBV28 and TRBJ2-6): DVKVTQSSRYLVKRTGEKVFLECVQDMDHENMFWYRQDPGLGLRLIYFSYDVKMKEKGDIPEGYSVSREKKERFSLILESASTNQTSMYLCASSGDSSGANVLTFGAGSRLTVL.

The rearrangement uses TRBV5-4 and TRBJ1-3; D possibly corresponds to TRBD1 (5 bases). This CDR3 comprises 13 residues. The V end was cut by 4 bases, the J end by 3 bases, with 8 bases between. CDR1 SGHNT and CDR2 YYREEE come from the germline V gene (reference sequence). CDR3 loop: CASSPRVGNTIYF. In nucleotides, the CDR3 is TGTGCCAGCAGCCCCAGGGTTGGAAACACCATATATTTT.

The chain links TRBV7-2 to TRBJ2-7, with 12 nucleotides matching TRBD1. The CDR3 is 17 residues long. Germline V gene lookup returns CDR1 SGHTA and CDR2 FQGNSA. V was pared by 1 base and J by 2 bases, with 6 bases of the junction left unmatched. CDR3 DNA sequence: TGTGCCAGCAGCTTAGTAGGGGGACAGGGGGCCGCCTACGAGCAGTACTTC. This gives the protein CASSLVGGQGAAYEQYF.

The V call is TRBV9, the J call TRBJ2-4; 9 bases align to TRBD1. The CDR3 has 14 residues. V was pared by 0 bases and J by 9 bases, with 4 bases of the junction left unmatched. Germline values: CDR1 SGDLS, CDR2 YYNGEE. CDR3 coding DNA: TGTGCCAGCAGCGTAGGGACAGGGGCGGGCATTCAGTACTTC. Amino acids: CASSVGTGAGIQYF. Full variable domain (missing parts from reference TRBV9 and TRBJ2-4): DSGVTQTPKHLITATGQRVTLRCSPRSGDLSVYWYQQSLDQGLQFLIQYYNGEERAKGNILERFSAQQFPDLHSELNLSSLELGDSALYFCASSVGTGAGIQYFGAGTRLSVL.

The J gene is TRBJ1-5, the V gene TRBV29-1; a weak D match, TRBD1 (6 bases). The CDR3 is 17 amino acids. Trimming took 0 bases from V and 3 from J, leaving 18 bases between them. Per germline, CDR1 SQVTM and CDR2 ANQGSEA. The CDR3 loop reads CSVEDRPPGQLNQPQHF. The CDR3 region has the DNA TGCAGCGTTGAAGATCGTCCTCCGGGACAACTCAATCAGCCCCAGCATTTT.

This clone was seen more than once but under ten times. The gene calls are TRBV7-8 and TRBJ2-5; D may be TRBD1 (6 bases). V was clipped by 8 bases and J by 4 bases, with 20 bases between them. The CDR3 has 15 residues. CDR1 and CDR2 (germline): SGHVS, FQNEAQ. The CDR3 DNA is TGTGCCAGCTCCGATGTTAGGCGCAGGGGAGAGACCCAGTACTTC. It translates to CASSDVRRRGETQYF.

This clone appeared a few times. The chain carries TRBV28 and TRBJ1-4; no firm D call. CDR1 is MDHEN and CDR2 is SYDVKM in the germline V gene. Trimming took 3 bases from V and 6 from J, leaving 17 bases between them. The CDR3 spans 16 residues. The CDR3 region has the DNA TGTGCCAGCAGTTTGGAAGGTGAGGTCCCTCATGAAAAACTGTTTTTT. Its translation is CASSLEGEVPHEKLFF.